Below are 32 T cell receptor beta chains sequenced from a single sample in a study of shared clonotypes between healthy human individuals. It was CD45RO-negative cells, positively selected for CCR7, that made up naive CD8 cells, with terminally differentiated effector memory CD45RA+ cells excluded. Produced via immunoSEQ multiplex PCR; TCRdb's table is partial and in-frame only. The sample consists of approximately 720,000 clones, around 90% of them appearing once. Sequenced sample: naive CD8+ T cells sorted from blood. Receptors originate from a man aged 30 to 45 in good health.

V is TRBV5-6 and J is TRBJ2-3; D uncertain. V dropped 5 bases and J dropped 1 base, with 5 bases sitting between them. This CDR3 comprises 12 residues. Per germline, CDR1 SGHDT and CDR2 YYEEEE. DNA of the CDR3: TGTGCCAGCAGGTCGGGCACAGATACGCAGTATTTT. Translated: CASRSGTDTQYF.

The chain recombines TRBV25-1 with TRBJ2-1, with 13 bases aligning to TRBD2. This CDR3 comprises 17 residues. Germline loops: CDR1 MGHDK, CDR2 SYGVNS. Trimming took 4 bases from V and 1 from J; bases not matched to a gene: 4. The CDR3 DNA is TGTGCCAGCAGTGGGGGGACTAGCGGGGATTCCTACAATGAGCAGTTCTTC. Protein sequence: CASSGGTSGDSYNEQFF.

The chain couples TRBV7-9 to TRBJ2-2; D uncertain. Trimming removed 2 bases at V and 3 bases at J, with 7 bases between. The CDR3 is 14 residues long. Germline CDR1 is SEHNR and CDR2 is FQNEAQ (reference sequence). This CDR3 is CASSLSRDTGELFF. In DNA, the CDR3 is TGTGCCAGCAGCTTAAGTAGGGACACCGGGGAGCTGTTTTTT. The whole variable domain, remainder taken from reference TRBV7-9 and TRBJ2-2, is DTGVSQNPRHKITKRGQNVTFRCDPISEHNRLYWYRQTLGQGPEFLTYFQNEAQLEKSRLLSDRFSAERPKGSFSTLEIQRTEQGDSAMYLCASSLSRDTGELFFGEGSRLTVL.

The chain links TRBV4-1 to TRBJ2-1; D is possibly TRBD2 (6 bases). The CDR3 extends over 13 amino acids. V was pared by 1 base and J by 8 bases, with 9 bases between. Germline V gene data show CDR1 as MGHRA and CDR2 as YSYEKL. As DNA, the CDR3 is TGCGCCAGCAGCCAAGTACTAGCAGATGAGCAGTTCTTC. It translates to CASSQVLADEQFF.

This chain uses TRBV28 with TRBJ2-3, with D possibly being TRBD2 (5 bases). Trimming removed 9 bases from V and 1 base from J, with 17 bases in between. The V gene's germline CDR1 is MDHEN and CDR2 SYDVKM. This CDR3 is built from 15 residues. The CDR3 spells CASLAELGRTDTQYF. CDR3 nucleotides: TGTGCCAGTCTTGCCGAACTAGGTCGCACAGATACGCAGTATTTT.

This chain joins TRBV25-1 and TRBJ1-2; possible D gene TRBD1, 5 bases. Germline CDR1 is MGHDK and CDR2 is SYGVNS. CDR3 length: 15 amino acids. The V and J ends lost 4 bases and 8 bases respectively, with 20 bases between them. CDR3 sequence: CASSGDYGHTPGYTF. CDR3 in DNA: TGTGCCAGCAGTGGAGACTATGGACATACACCGGGCTACACCTTC.

J is TRBJ2-2 and V is TRBV29-1, with a possible D match to TRBD2 (6 bases). V shed 4 bases and J shed 4 bases, with 19 bases lying between them. The germline CDR1 and CDR2 sequences are SQVTM and ANQGSEA. The CDR3 has 16 amino acids. The CDR3 coding sequence is TGCAGCGTTGCCCTTCCTAGCGCCTCGGGCACCGGGGAGCTGTTTTTT. Amino acids: CSVALPSASGTGELFF.

This rearrangement joins TRBV5-5 to TRBJ2-3; 9 nucleotides agree with TRBD2. Germline V lookup: CDR1 SGHKS, CDR2 YYEKEE (reference sequence). Trimming at V came to 5 bases and at J to 2 bases, leaving 3 bases not matched to a gene. CDR3 length equals 14 residues. The CDR3 bases are TGTGCCAGCAGGACTAGCGGTAACACAGATACGCAGTATTTT. Protein sequence: CASRTSGNTDTQYF.

V gene TRBV7-6 combines with J gene TRBJ2-7, with TRBD1 matching 7 bases. The CDR3 extends over 14 amino acids. Germline loops: CDR1 SGHVS, CDR2 FNYEAQ. Unmatched junction bases numbered 3, after V lost 4 bases and J lost 0 bases. The CDR3 sequence: CASSSGTDSYEQYF. The DNA for the CDR3 is TGTGCCAGCAGCTCCGGGACAGACTCCTACGAGCAGTACTTC.

This chain connects TRBV5-8 to TRBJ2-1; D call uncertain. The CDR3 loop spans 12 amino acids. In germline, CDR1 is SGHTS, CDR2 YDEGEE. V lost 2 bases, J lost 5 bases, and 5 bases lay in between. The CDR3 is CASSLANNEQFF. In DNA, the CDR3 is TGTGCCAGCAGCTTAGCGAACAATGAGCAGTTCTTC.

This chain uses TRBV27 with TRBJ2-3; perhaps TRBD1 as D (6 bases). The CDR3 length is 16 residues. Trimming took off 7 bases at V and 2 bases at J, with 19 bases between the two ends. CDR1 and CDR2 (germline): MNHEY, SMNVEV (reference sequence). The CDR3 nucleotides are TGTGCCAGCAACATCAGAGGGGGAGACATCACAGATACGCAGTATTTT. It encodes CASNIRGGDITDTQYF.

This clone is a singleton in its sample. The chain carries TRBV2 and TRBJ2-1; 10 nucleotides line up with TRBD2. The CDR3 runs to 14 residues. With 6 bases clipped from V and 6 bases from J, the junction kept 5 bases outside the gene matches. Germline lookup yields CDR1 SNHLY and CDR2 FYNNEI. This CDR3 reads CASRSGRAVNEQFF. The CDR3 nucleotides are TGTGCCAGCAGAAGCGGGAGGGCCGTCAATGAGCAGTTCTTC.

In nucleotides, the CDR3 is TGTGCCAGCAGCCCCCCGGGAGTCCCTTCCAACTACGAGCAGTACTTC. Protein: CASSPPGVPSNYEQYF. The rearrangement uses TRBV7-9 and TRBJ2-7; possibly TRBD2 for D (6 bases). The CDR3 consists of 16 residues. Germline V gene data show CDR1 as SEHNR and CDR2 as FQNEAQ (reference sequence). With 5 bases removed from V and 3 bases from J, the gap between germline ends came to 20 bases.

The CDR3 here is CASSLSPGQFGYEQYF. Here the CDR3 DNA reads TGTGCCAGCAGTTTATCGCCGGGACAGTTCGGATACGAGCAGTACTTC. The J gene is TRBJ2-7, the V gene TRBV27, with 7 bases lining up with TRBD1. CDR1 is MNHEY and CDR2 is SMNVEV in the germline V gene (reference sequence). V trimming: 0 bases; J trimming: 4 bases; junction bases outside the gene matches: 9. The CDR3 is 16 amino acids.

V usage is TRBV11-2 and J usage is TRBJ1-3, with no clear D. Trimming took off 5 bases at V and 3 bases at J, with 17 bases between the two ends. The CDR3 is 16 residues long. From germline, CDR1 is SGHAT and CDR2 FQNNGV. CDR3 coding DNA: TGTGCCAGCAGCCTCCCCCCACAAAATTATGGAAACACCATATATTTT. Translation: CASSLPPQNYGNTIYF.

The chain joins TRBV13 to TRBJ2-7, with 10 positions matching TRBD2. The CDR3 is 14 residues long. CDR1 is PRHDT, CDR2 FYEKMQ, per germline (reference sequence). V trimming: 2 bases; J trimming: 5 bases; junction bases outside the gene matches: 3. CDR3 residues: CASSLSGRDHEQYF. The CDR3 DNA reads as TGTGCCAGCAGCTTAAGCGGGAGGGACCACGAGCAGTACTTC.

Comments on this clone: Different DNA sequences within this sample yield the same CDR3. The chain has TRBV7-3 and TRBJ2-1; TRBD2 matches 7 bases. V shed 5 bases and J 0 bases; nucleotides not matched to a gene: 7. The CDR3 consists of 16 residues. The germline V gene encodes CDR1 SGHTA and CDR2 FQGTGA. Written as DNA, the CDR3 is TGTGCCAGCAGCCCCCTAGCGGAGAGCTCCTACAATGAGCAGTTCTTC. Its translation is CASSPLAESSYNEQFF.

The gene calls are TRBV4-3 and TRBJ2-1; TRBD2 matches 7 bases. The germline CDR1 and CDR2 sequences are LGHNA and YSLEER. This CDR3 contains 13 residues. V shed 3 bases, J shed 6 bases, and the junction held 2 bases outside the gene matches. CDR3 amino acids: CASSQTSTNEQFF. The CDR3 coding sequence is TGCGCCAGCAGCCAGACTAGCACCAATGAGCAGTTCTTC.

The table lists this clone with a count of one. The genes are TRBV7-6 and TRBJ1-1; D call uncertain. CDR1 is SGHVS, CDR2 FNYEAQ, per germline. Deletions cut 2 bases from V and 0 bases from J, with 13 bases between. This CDR3 has 16 residues. The CDR3 DNA sequence: TGTGCCAGCAGCTTAAGGCATGAATGGGTGAACACTGAAGCTTTCTTT. This gives the protein CASSLRHEWVNTEAFF. Using reference TRBV7-6 and TRBJ1-1 for the parts outside the CDR3, the full variable domain is GAGVSQSPRYKVTKRGQDVALRCDPISGHVSLYWYRQALGQGPEFLTYFNYEAQQDKSGLPNDRFSAERPEGSISTLTIQRTEQRDSAMYRCASSLRHEWVNTEAFFGQGTRLTVV.

This chain links TRBV5-1 with TRBJ2-2; D may be TRBD2 (6 bases). Germline CDR1 is SGHRS and CDR2 is YFSETQ. CDR3 size: 15 residues. Trimming pared 7 bases from V and 4 bases from J, leaving 17 bases between. CDR3 residues: CASGWRGGGTGELFF. CDR3 nucleotide sequence: TGCGCCAGCGGCTGGAGGGGAGGTGGCACCGGGGAGCTGTTTTTT.

J is TRBJ2-1 and V is TRBV4-1, with 10 bases matching TRBD2. The CDR3 totals 15 residues. Germline V lookup: CDR1 MGHRA, CDR2 YSYEKL. V shed 4 bases, J shed 7 bases, and the junction held 7 bases outside the gene matches. CDR3 sequence reads: CASSLGAGGWNEQFF. CDR3 coding DNA: TGCGCCAGCAGCCTGGGAGCGGGAGGGTGGAATGAGCAGTTCTTC.

The rearrangement uses TRBV9 and TRBJ2-7, with 12 bases that match TRBD2. V shed 3 bases and J 5 bases; nucleotides not matched to a gene: 6. Germline CDR1 reads SGDLS; CDR2 reads YYNGEE. The CDR3 loop spans 15 amino acids. The CDR3 DNA sequence: TGTGCCAGCAGCGGCGGGACTAGCGGGTGGGACGAGCAGTACTTC. Protein: CASSGGTSGWDEQYF.

The chain couples TRBV9 to TRBJ1-5; perhaps TRBD1 as D (5 bases). The CDR3 extends over 14 amino acids. V shed 3 bases and J shed 2 bases, with 9 bases lying between them. Germline V lookup: CDR1 SGDLS, CDR2 YYNGEE. The CDR3 nucleotides are TGTGCCAGCAGCGCCTGGGGGGGCAATCAGCCCCAGCATTTT. Translating gives CASSAWGGNQPQHF. The variable domain in full, with the rest retrieved from reference TRBV9 and TRBJ1-5, is DSGVTQTPKHLITATGQRVTLRCSPRSGDLSVYWYQQSLDQGLQFLIQYYNGEERAKGNILERFSAQQFPDLHSELNLSSLELGDSALYFCASSAWGGNQPQHFGDGTRLSIL.

As DNA, the CDR3 is TGTGCCAGCGGTGGCAGGGGGGAGTATGGCTACACCTTC. Its protein product is CASGGRGEYGYTF. The gene calls are TRBV27 and TRBJ1-2, with TRBD1 identical over 7 bases. V was pared by 8 bases and J by 5 bases, with 8 bases of the junction left unmatched. The germline V gene has CDR1 MNHEY and CDR2 SMNVEV (reference sequence). The CDR3 is 13 residues long.

The V and J genes are TRBV19 and TRBJ2-2; weak D call: TRBD1 (5 bases). CDR1 LNHDA and CDR2 SQIVND come from the germline V gene (reference sequence). Trimming took off 3 bases at V and 4 bases at J, with 12 bases between the two ends. The CDR3 is 15 residues long. The CDR3 nucleotides read TGTGCCAGTAGTATGAGTAGGGGTGGCACCGGGGAGCTGTTTTTT. This codes for CASSMSRGGTGELFF.

V usage is TRBV29-1 and J usage is TRBJ2-5; the match to TRBD1 covers 9 bases. Germline trimming cut 0 bases from V and 2 bases from J; bases unmatched to any gene: 4. Germline V gene sequence: CDR1 SQVTM, CDR2 ANQGSEA. The CDR3 contains 15 residues. In nucleotides, the CDR3 is TGCAGCGTTGAAGACCACGACAGGGGGCAAGAGACCCAGTACTTC. This codes for CSVEDHDRGQETQYF.

This clone was detected once. The V gene is TRBV7-9, the J gene TRBJ2-1; D is unresolved. The germline V and J ends were trimmed by 5 bases and 4 bases, with 21 bases remaining between them. Germline values: CDR1 SEHNR, CDR2 FQNEAQ (reference sequence). The CDR3 extends over 17 amino acids. CDR3: CASSPGRAAGPYNEQFF. The CDR3 DNA reads as TGTGCCAGCAGCCCGGGTAGGGCAGCTGGGCCATACAATGAGCAGTTCTTC.

This chain uses TRBV27 with TRBJ2-5; D not certain. The CDR3 extends over 16 amino acids. CDR1 is MNHEY and CDR2 is SMNVEV in the germline V gene (reference sequence). V was clipped by 0 bases and J by 0 bases, with 11 bases between them. The CDR3 spells CASSLSPRGYQETQYF. The CDR3 DNA is TGTGCCAGCAGTTTATCTCCTCGCGGATACCAAGAGACCCAGTACTTC.

This chain uses TRBV27 with TRBJ2-7, with D hard to call. The germline V gene encodes CDR1 MNHEY and CDR2 SMNVEV (reference sequence). V lost 0 bases to trimming and J lost 5 bases, with 8 bases between them. CDR3 size: 13 residues. For the CDR3, the DNA is TGTGCCAGCAGTTTATCGGCCAGGCACGAGCAGTACTTC. Protein product: CASSLSARHEQYF.

This sequence joins TRBV5-1 and TRBJ1-2; D not resolved. The CDR3 contains 13 residues. Germline loops: CDR1 SGHRS, CDR2 YFSETQ. Deletions cut 3 bases from V and 8 bases from J, with 14 bases between. Written as DNA, the CDR3 is TGCGCCAGCAGCTGGGCTCGGGGAGGCGGCTACACCTTC. Translated: CASSWARGGGYTF.

This sequence joins TRBV27 and TRBJ1-3; D not resolved. Trimming removed 6 bases from V and 0 bases from J, with 9 bases in between. This CDR3 is 14 amino acids long. In germline, CDR1 is MNHEY, CDR2 SMNVEV (reference sequence). CDR3 DNA sequence: TGTGCCAGCAGAGACACCGTCTCTGGAAACACCATATATTTT. Translation: CASRDTVSGNTIYF.

This sequence joins TRBV18 and TRBJ2-2; 7 bases agree with TRBD2. Germline V lookup: CDR1 KGHSH, CDR2 LQKENI. V lost 3 bases to trimming and J lost 1 base; unmatched junction nucleotides: 8. CDR3 length: 17 amino acids. The CDR3 region is CASSPLRERGNTGELFF. The CDR3 nucleotides are TGTGCCAGCTCACCCCTTCGAGAGCGGGGGAACACCGGGGAGCTGTTTTTT.